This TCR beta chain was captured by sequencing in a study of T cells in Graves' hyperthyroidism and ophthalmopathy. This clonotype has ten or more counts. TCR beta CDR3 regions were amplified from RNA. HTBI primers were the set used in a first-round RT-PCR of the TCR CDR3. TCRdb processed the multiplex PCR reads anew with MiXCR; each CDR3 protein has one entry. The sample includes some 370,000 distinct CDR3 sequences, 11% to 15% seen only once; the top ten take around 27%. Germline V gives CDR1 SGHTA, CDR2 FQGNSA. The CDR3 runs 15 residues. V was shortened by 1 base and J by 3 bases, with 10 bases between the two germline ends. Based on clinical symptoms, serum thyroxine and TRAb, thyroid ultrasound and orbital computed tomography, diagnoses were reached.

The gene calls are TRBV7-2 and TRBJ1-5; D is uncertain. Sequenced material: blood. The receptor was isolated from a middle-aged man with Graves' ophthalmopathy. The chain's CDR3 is CASSLVTGYNQPQHF. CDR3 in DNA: TGTGCCAGCAGCTTAGTGACGGGTTACAATCAGCCCCAGCATTTT.